This T cell receptor beta chain was identified in a study of T cells in Graves' hyperthyroidism and ophthalmopathy (dated by TCRdb to the late 2010s). Some background on the complete study: Peripheral blood samples were taken at initial diagnosis, before any treatment was given. TCR V-J signatures able to tell the groups apart were searched for in a discovery cohort of some 100 patients, of whom approximately 40 had Graves' ophthalmopathy and roughly 57 had stable Graves' hyperthyroidism. Prospective prediction of ophthalmopathy was tested in an independent validation cohort consisting of fewer than 20 hyperthyroidism patients and approximately 16 patients who later progressed to ophthalmopathy. The approximately 98 discovery patients were randomly divided into training and test sets at a 7:3 ratio. The study also compared thyroid tissue and blood T-cell repertoires from five or six Graves' hyperthyroidism patients. After sampling, hyperthyroidism patients received methimazole starting at 30 mg daily, and ophthalmopathy patients received high-dose intravenous methylprednisolone. The paper reports TCR Vbeta CDR3 sequencing of some 140 peripheral blood samples: approximately 43 ophthalmopathy, under 85 hyperthyroidism and 17 progressor patients. What the research found in general, with its limitations: Ophthalmopathy was separated from stable hyperthyroidism by a 13 V-J signature model, with approximately 85% sensitivity and roughly 84% specificity obtained in cross-validation and 80%/75% obtained in testing. In validation, the model predicted progression to ophthalmopathy with approximately 69% sensitivity and 72% to 85% specificity, a median of around six months before onset. Sample size was not statistically predetermined, and blinding of investigators to group allocation was not performed. Most expanded thyroid clonotypes (frequency above 0.001) were also found in blood, which suggests that blood repertoires may mirror thyroid immune responses.

Graves' hyperthyroidism was defined as stable when no progression to ophthalmopathy occurred over 18 months of follow-up. Hyperthyroidism patients were newly diagnosed, had a disease duration of under 2 months, and were aged 18 to 65 years. Exclusion was applied to patients with uncontrolled infections, other autoimmune diseases, pregnancy or lactation. Diagnoses were based on clinical symptoms, serum thyroxine and TRAb, thyroid ultrasound and orbital computed tomography. PBMCs were isolated from 10 ml of fresh peripheral blood by Ficoll-Paque density gradient centrifugation. Total RNA was extracted with Trizol reagent, and quality was checked on an Agilent 2100 Bioanalyzer. Comment on this clonotype: Its antigen has not been determined. No clone much larger than this one lies a single base away; base qualities are absent.

Amplification of TCR beta CDR3 regions was carried out from RNA transcripts. The TCR CDR3 was subjected to a first round of RT-PCR using the HTBI primer set and the Qiagen OneStep RT-PCR kit. A second multiplex PCR round built the libraries, followed by size selection and purification. The libraries were sequenced on an Illumina HiSeq2000 using paired-end 100 bp reads. Per the original workflow: SOAPnuke was used to process the raw data, throwing out any read that contained adapters or uncalled bases, had a mean Phred below 15, or lacked an exact constant-primer or identifier match. High-quality paired reads were merged with COPE v1.2.5, and unique nucleotide sequences were defined as clonotypes. MiTCR v1.1 was used to align clonotypes to the IMGT TRBV, TRBD and TRBJ reference segments. Only V-J combinations with frequency above 0.0001, covering approximately 99% of repertoires, were analysed. A TCS score was defined as the ratio between F50 (clonal expansion) and ExV (chaos), using BLOSUM62-based TCRdist between CDR3 peptides within each V-J. Welch's t-statistics and random forest reduced 500 to 650 V-J features to 13, which were used in a naive Bayes classifier (R e1071). TCRdb handled the public reads itself, with Q25 trimming in fastp and clone calling in MiXCR, and kept productive beta chains. Identical CDR3 protein sequences are pooled into one entry, listed with their most common genes and DNA. The V and J calls and clone size are TCRdb's, not the authors'. The sample yields roughly 420,000 distinct CDR3 sequences; approximately 14% were counted once. The ten largest clones capture around an eighth of the sample.

In the germline V gene (reference sequence), CDR1 corresponds to LNHDA and CDR2 to SQIVND. From cysteine to phenylalanine, the CDR3 is 13 amino acids long. This entry keeps only the CDR3 DNA: 39 bases, framed from base 1. V is pruned by 7 bases and J by 5 bases, leaving 7 bases of the junction without a gene match. This receptor was obtained from a woman aged 18-29 years with Graves' hyperthyroidism. The sequenced material came from blood. The sequence joins TRBV19 to TRBJ1-1, and 7 junctional nucleotides match TRBD1. The DNA is TGTGCCAGTATCTCAGGGACAGCTACTGAAGCTTTCTTT. Its protein reads: CASISGTATEAFF.